This is a list of T cell receptor beta chains from one sample in a study of cytomegalovirus exposure and HLA in healthy donors. Generated by immunoSEQ multiplex PCR, the TCRdb table keeps only in-frame clones and is missing some. The table shows roughly 120,000 clones, with 55% to 75% occurring only once. Sequencing was performed on PBMCs. These receptors came from a woman aged 40 to 49 in good health and CMV-seropositive. CDR3s leave out the opening cysteine and the closing phenylalanine or tryptophan. Clone size is not always given. Where it is, it says once, few, many or a class for expanded clones.

abundance	v_gene	CDR3aa
NA	TRBV5-4	ASSSTGGNVLT
NA	TRBV7-2	ASSFSVDTQY
NA	TRBV7-2	ASSWSNSDTQY
NA	TRBV5-1	ASSPLPDQPQH
NA	TRBV7-9	ASSLTGDSIETQY
NA	TRBV5-1	ASSETGGENTIY
NA	TRBV7-9	ASNGVTRGNYGYT
NA	TRBV7-2	ASSLGSGTVLLNYGYT
once	TRBV4-3	ASSQVSGQGINYGYT
NA	TRBV27	ASRGQNEEAQY
NA	TRBV6-5	ASSVQGAYGYT